This T cell receptor beta chain was profiled in a study of blood T cells in healthy people across ages. Overall study context: Template switching recovered approximately one barcoded beta molecule for every two T cells.

Study-wide findings and caveats: Both naive CD4+ cell counts and diversity were greater in long-lived donors than in aged donors.

A second PCR of 7 to 11 cycles used a sample-barcoded 5' primer and a J-beta primer mix. A single record per CDR3 protein comes from TCRdb applying MiXCR to the 5' RACE reads. The sample includes hundreds of thousands of distinct CDR3 sequences, about 61% seen only once; the top ten take around 25%. Germline V gene lookup returns CDR1 SGHRS and CDR2 YFSETQ. J gave up 3 bases and V 4 bases, and 7 bases lay outside the gene matches. This CDR3 region has 17 residues. As concerns this clonotype: Its antigen is as yet unknown.

This chain joins TRBV5-1 and TRBJ2-3, with 14 bases aligning to TRBD2. The sample taken for sequencing was blood. This sequence originates from a man between 35 and 55 years old in good health. The DNA of the CDR3 is TGCGCCAGCAGCCCGACTAGCGGGGGGGCCTTGACAGATACGCAGTATTTT. This encodes CASSPTSGGALTDTQYF.